Presented here are 21 T cell receptor beta chains from one specimen sequenced in a study of blood T cell repertoires in COVID-19. Sequencing was performed with immunoSEQ multiplex PCR; in TCRdb, only in-frame clones are kept and a portion is missing. The table includes 200,000 to 250,000 clones, about 80% detected once. Sample: peripheral blood. The source of these receptors is a man younger than 45 who had recovered from COVID-19.

The CDR3 DNA reads TGTGCCAGCAGTGCTACCTGGGCAGGGTGGTCCTACGAGCAGTACGTC. Translation gives CASSATWAGWSYEQYV. The rearrangement joins TRBV6-1 to TRBJ2-7; D is possibly TRBD1 (5 bases). V gave up 4 bases and J gave up 1 base, with 17 bases separating them. CDR3 length equals 16 residues. The germline V gene encodes CDR1 MNHNS and CDR2 SASEGT.

This chain links TRBV4-2 with TRBJ2-1; D might be TRBD2 (6 bases). V was clipped by 0 bases and J by 6 bases, with 12 bases between them. The CDR3 is 15 residues long. CDR1 and CDR2 from the germline V gene are LGHNA and YNFKEQ. CDR3 residues: CASSQEGETSNEQFF. CDR3 sequence (DNA): TGTGCCAGCAGCCAAGAGGGCGAGACTAGCAATGAGCAGTTCTTC.

The V call is TRBV4-1, the J call TRBJ1-1, with D possibly TRBD1 on 6 matching bases. Trimming shortened V by 1 base and J by 3 bases, and 15 bases separated the two germline ends. Germline CDR1 is MGHRA and CDR2 is YSYEKL. The CDR3 consists of 16 residues. CDR3 bases: TGCGCCAGCAGCCAAGGGGCCGGGAGGGGGGACACTGAAGCTTTCTTT. It codes for CASSQGAGRGDTEAFF.

This clone was seen just once. The chain recombines TRBV18 with TRBJ1-6; the D is unclear. The germline V gene has CDR1 KGHSH and CDR2 LQKENI. CDR3 length: 17 residues. Trimming shortened V by 3 bases and J by 0 bases, and 12 bases separated the two germline ends. CDR3 sequence: CASSPTTTTSYNSPLHF. The CDR3 region has the DNA TGTGCCAGCTCACCCACGACAACCACCTCCTATAATTCACCCCTCCACTTT.

This chain links TRBV3-1 (or the pseudogene TRBV3-2) with TRBJ2-7; D is unresolved. The CDR3 loop spans 14 amino acids. V lost 4 bases and J 0 bases, leaving 10 bases between the germline ends. Germline CDR1 is LGHDT and CDR2 is YNNKEL (reference sequence). The DNA for the CDR3 is TGTGCCAGCAGCCCCCTTCCCTCCTCCTACGAGCAGTACGTC. Translating it yields CASSPLPSSYEQYV.

This chain uses TRBV6-6 with TRBJ1-3, with D tentatively TRBD1 (6 bases). Per germline, CDR1 MNHNY and CDR2 SVGAGI (reference sequence). The germline V and J ends were trimmed by 6 bases and 0 bases, with 15 bases remaining between them. The CDR3 runs to 16 residues. Here the CDR3 DNA reads TGTGCCAGCAGAGGGGGGGGTTTAAGCTCTGGAAACACCATATATTTT. Translating it yields CASRGGGLSSGNTIYF.

The CDR3 loop is CASRPGTGPGEQYF. In DNA, the CDR3 is TGTGCCAGTAGGCCGGGGACAGGGCCAGGCGAGCAGTACTTC. The chain carries TRBV19 and TRBJ2-7, with 9 bases lining up with TRBD1. The V and J ends lost 6 bases and 6 bases, in that order; junction bases with no gene match: 9. Germline CDR1 and CDR2: LNHDA and SQIVND (reference sequence). The CDR3 spans 14 residues.

The chain carries TRBV14 and TRBJ2-7, with TRBD1 matching over 11 bases. The CDR3 is 15 amino acids. Per the germline V gene, CDR1 is SGHDN and CDR2 is FVKESK. V lost 1 base to trimming and J lost 4 bases; unmatched junction nucleotides: 3. The CDR3 here is CASSQGTGGSYEQYF. CDR3 nucleotide sequence: TGTGCCAGCAGCCAAGGGACAGGGGGCTCATACGAGCAGTACTTC. Full variable domain (outside the CDR3, taken from reference TRBV14 and TRBJ2-7): EAGVTQFPSHSVIEKGQTVTLRCDPISGHDNLYWYRRVMGKEIKFLLHFVKESKQDESGMPNNRFLAERTGGTYSTLKVQPAELEDSGVYFCASSQGTGGSYEQYFGPGTRLTVT.

V is TRBV10-3 and J is TRBJ2-1; D unresolved. The CDR3 length is 13 residues. Trimming pared 4 bases from V and 4 bases from J, leaving 8 bases between. The V gene's germline CDR1 is ENHRY and CDR2 SYGVKD. CDR3 DNA: TGTGCCATCAGTGTTAGTCAATACAATGAGCAGTTCTTC. This encodes CAISVSQYNEQFF.

The chain is built from TRBV5-1 and TRBJ2-5; the match to TRBD1 covers 9 bases. Germline-derived CDR1 and CDR2 are SGHRS and YFSETQ. After removal of 6 bases from V and 5 bases from J, the junction contained 8 bases not matched to a gene. The CDR3 runs 14 residues. CDR3 bases: TGCGCCAGCACACAACAGGGGGCAGCGGAGACCCAGTACTTC. Encoded protein: CASTQQGAAETQYF.

The chain links TRBV3-1 (or the pseudogene TRBV3-2) to TRBJ1-3; weak D call: TRBD1 (6 bases). The CDR3 contains 16 residues. Germline CDR1 reads LGHDT; CDR2 reads YNNKEL (reference sequence). Between the trimmed V and J ends, which lost 0 bases and 4 bases, there was a span of 13 bases. In DNA form, the CDR3 reads TGTGCCAGCAGCCAAGATCATTCAGGGGTAGGAAACACCATATATTTT. This translates into CASSQDHSGVGNTIYF.

This chain links TRBV6-6 with TRBJ1-3, with 7 bases lining up with TRBD1. CDR1 is MNHNY and CDR2 is SVGAGI in the germline V gene (reference sequence). The CDR3 has 14 amino acids. Trimming removed 6 bases from V and 4 bases from J; junction bases left unmatched: 6. CDR3 coding DNA: TGTGCCAGCAGCACCGACAGGGTCGGAAACACCATATATTTT. Its translation: CASSTDRVGNTIYF.

The chain combines TRBV18 with TRBJ2-7, with 12 positions matching TRBD1. V shed 1 base, J shed 6 bases, and the junction held 4 bases outside the gene matches. From germline, CDR1 is KGHSH and CDR2 LQKENI. This CDR3 has 15 residues. The CDR3: CASSPLGQGAIEQYV. The CDR3 DNA follows: TGTGCCAGCTCACCACTGGGACAGGGGGCGATCGAGCAGTACGTC.

This chain links TRBV7-9 with TRBJ1-6, with unresolved D. The CDR3 runs 16 residues. Germline CDR1 SEHNR, CDR2 FQNEAQ (reference sequence). Trimming left V 5 bases short and J 0 bases short, with 11 bases between. CDR3 sequence: CASSLRGSSYNSPLHF. The CDR3 nucleotides are TGTGCCAGCAGCCTTAGAGGGAGCTCCTATAATTCACCCCTCCACTTT.

This sequence joins TRBV10-2 and TRBJ2-4; perhaps TRBD1 as D (5 bases). CDR3 length equals 13 residues. V shed 8 bases and J shed 16 bases, with 24 bases lying between them. Germline values: CDR1 WSHSY, CDR2 SAAADI. CDR3 loop: CASQEESRGAKYF. The CDR3 DNA reads as TGCGCCAGCCAAGAAGAAAGTAGGGGCGCGAAATACTTC.

This clone was detected once. CDR3 residues: CASSPVDRVRTEAFF. The CDR3 coding sequence is TGTGCCAGCTCACCGGTCGACAGGGTGAGAACTGAAGCTTTCTTT. The chain couples TRBV18 to TRBJ1-1; 7 bases align to TRBD1. Unmatched junction bases numbered 9, after V lost 3 bases and J lost 5 bases. Germline CDR1 and CDR2: KGHSH and LQKENI. The CDR3 has 15 residues.

This chain joins TRBV3-1 (or the pseudogene TRBV3-2) and TRBJ2-4; the D gene is possibly TRBD1 (6 bases). CDR3 length equals 15 residues. Germline lookup yields CDR1 LGHDT and CDR2 YNNKEL (reference sequence). The ends were cut back, 4 bases at V and 5 bases at J, with 15 bases in the middle. The CDR3 DNA reads as TGTGCCAGCAGCCCCAACAGGGAAAGAGAAAACATTCAGTACTTC. Protein product: CASSPNRERENIQYF.

The gene calls are TRBV5-4 and TRBJ2-3; a possible D gene is TRBD2 (5 bases). Germline V gene lookup returns CDR1 SGHNT and CDR2 YYREEE (reference sequence). The CDR3 has 16 residues. Trimming left V 4 bases short and J 1 base short, with 16 bases between. The CDR3 nucleotides read TGTGCCAGCAGCGCGGGCAGCTCCCCTGGCACAGATACGCAGTATTTT. Residues: CASSAGSSPGTDTQYF.

This clone was counted between two and nine times. The CDR3 sequence: CASSSVGGYGYTF. CDR3 nucleotide sequence: TGTGCCAGCAGCTCCGTCGGGGGATATGGCTACACCTTC. The V call is TRBV7-6, the J call TRBJ1-2; tentatively, D is TRBD1 (5 bases). Trimming stripped 4 bases from V and 5 bases from J, with 11 bases between. The germline V gene encodes CDR1 SGHVS and CDR2 FNYEAQ. The CDR3 loop spans 13 amino acids.

The rearrangement joins TRBV5-8 to TRBJ2-2, with a tentative D call TRBD1 (5 bases). Germline lookup yields CDR1 SGHTS and CDR2 YDEGEE. Trimming removed 0 bases from V and 5 bases from J, with 5 bases in between. The CDR3 has 13 residues. The CDR3 spells CASSLEGTGELFF. The DNA of the CDR3 is TGTGCCAGCAGCTTGGAGGGGACCGGGGAGCTGTTTTTT.

V and J are TRBV11-2 and TRBJ2-1; 9 bases map to TRBD2. This CDR3 comprises 16 residues. V lost 6 bases and J lost 0; bases outside the gene matches: 6. In germline, CDR1 is SGHAT, CDR2 FQNNGV. This CDR3 is CASRQTSGSSYNEQFF. The CDR3 DNA is TGTGCCAGCAGGCAGACTAGCGGTAGCTCCTACAATGAGCAGTTCTTC.